Listed below are T cell receptor beta chains from one sample, sequenced in a study of CXCR3-negative and CXCR3-positive naive CD8 T cells. TCRdb reprocessed the 5' RACE reads, with one entry per CDR3 protein and no DNA. The sample features just under 90,000 distinct CDR3 sequences, with 0.75% to 0.95% in its top ten. Sequenced: naive CXCR3+ CD8+ T cells from blood. These receptors were collected from a human donor in good health. Some clones in this sample may be carry-over from other donors' samples. Each CDR3 is given with its conserved first and last residue. Fields, in order: CDR3 length, V gene, J gene, clone size, CDR3 protein. For some rows the clone size is stated as once, few or many, or as a class when expanded; others skip it.

>15|TRBV4-2|TRBJ1-1|NA
CASSQVIQGGTEAFF
>15|TRBV12-3/TRBV12-4|TRBJ2-3|NA
CASSFYPSGMDTQYF
>13|TRBV28|TRBJ1-1|NA
CASSDTGGPEAFF
>16|TRBV6-2/TRBV6-3|TRBJ2-5|NA
CASSITSGTGQETQYF
>18|TRBV28|TRBJ1-1|NA
CASSGVHGTSRMNTEAFF
>16|TRBV7-3|TRBJ2-1|NA
CASSLKGGLNWDEQFF
>14|TRBV20-1|TRBJ1-1|NA
CSAYRGEIYTEALF
>11|TRBV2|TRBJ2-1|NA
CASSEQDEQFF
>15|TRBV19|TRBJ2-7|NA
CASSWGLAGGYEQYF
>16|TRBV7-4|TRBJ1-2|NA
CASSPGQGVGDYGYTF
>16|TRBV9|TRBJ2-1|NA
CASSAEGPFLYNEQFF
>13|TRBV27|TRBJ2-5|NA
CASSTAEGQSQYF
>17|TRBV5-1|TRBJ2-1|NA
CASSPGAGGPSYNEQFF
>15|TRBV14|TRBJ1-5|NA
CASSRGTEQTSGGHF
>15|TRBV19|TRBJ2-1|NA
CASSMDKSSYNEQFF
>15|TRBV29-1|TRBJ2-5|NA
CSVEGLAGFQETQYF
>14|TRBV28|TRBJ2-2|NA
CASSPPRATGELFF
>14|TRBV12-3/TRBV12-4|TRBJ2-5|NA
CASSFSITRETQYF
>14|TRBV12-3/TRBV12-4|TRBJ2-7|NA
CASSLGGISYEQYF
>14|TRBV4-2|TRBJ2-7|NA
CASSQGRGLDEQYF
>14|TRBV5-5|TRBJ2-7|NA
CASSQTGPTYEQYF
>15|TRBV7-9|TRBJ2-5|NA
CASSAGTKAEETQYF
>13|TRBV13|TRBJ2-3|NA
CASSFGTADTQYF
>12|TRBV6-6|TRBJ2-5|NA
CASSSGEWTQYF
>17|TRBV21-1|TRBJ1-5|NA
CASSRLQRTGMHQPQHF
>16|TRBV7-8|TRBJ2-2|NA
CASSLKPGSPTGELFF
>12|TRBV25-1|TRBJ2-5|NA
CASVGTEETQYF
>15|TRBV7-2|TRBJ2-7|NA
CASGLAGSFSYEQYF
>15|TRBV5-5|TRBJ2-7|NA
CASSLLTSGRYEQYF
>15|TRBV7-6|TRBJ1-1|medium-sized
CASSPTGPMNTEAFF
>12|TRBV6-6|TRBJ1-5|NA
CASSLIGQPQHF
>15|TRBV28|TRBJ2-7|NA
CASSSSGRATDEQYF
>13|TRBV4-1|TRBJ2-3|NA
CASSPTSSDTQYF
>15|TRBV4-1|TRBJ2-1|NA
CASSPLGDSYNEQFF
>14|TRBV20-1|TRBJ1-5|NA
CSAKMAGVDQPQHF
>13|TRBV6-1|TRBJ2-1|NA
CAGGAASYNEQFF
>12|TRBV12-3/TRBV12-4|TRBJ2-7|NA
CASSPRPYEQYF
>17|TRBV7-9|TRBJ2-5|NA
CASTRASGGYIQETQYF
>15|TRBV6-5|TRBJ2-5|NA
CASSYSGGVQETQYF
>12|TRBV12-3/TRBV12-4|TRBJ2-7|NA
CASSPGQTEQYF
>20|TRBV28|TRBJ2-7|NA
CASRGLPALAGFRYSYEQYF
>15|TRBV29-1|TRBJ2-1|NA
CSVDPETGSYNEQFF
>14|TRBV6-5|TRBJ1-2|NA
CASSNRDRGYGYTF
>15|TRBV18|TRBJ2-5|NA
CASSVGTGYQETQYF
>14|TRBV27|TRBJ2-7|NA
CASSLRPSGYEQYF
>15|TRBV7-3|TRBJ2-1|NA
CASSLGESSYNEQFF
>17|TRBV6-6|TRBJ2-5|NA
CASSLLLRTDQGETQYF
>14|TRBV5-6|TRBJ2-5|NA
CASSWWGQEETQYF
>15|TRBV28|TRBJ2-3|NA
CASRFPGTAADTQYF
>14|TRBV9|TRBJ1-2|NA
CASSSNRGPYGYTF
>14|TRBV6-5|TRBJ2-1|NA
CASSTGTGGYEQFF
>16|TRBV4-3|TRBJ2-2|NA
CASSQARAGGTGELFF
>18|TRBV5-1|TRBJ2-1|NA
CASSFRLAGGGPYNEQFF
>15|TRBV6-4|TRBJ2-3|NA
CASSDRTGGTDTQYF
>17|TRBV29-1|TRBJ2-1|NA
CSVEGVFRQPSYNEQFF
>14|TRBV27|TRBJ2-3|NA
CASSEGETSDTQYF